These 32 T cell receptor beta chains originate from one sample sequenced in a study of OX40 agonist ivuxolimab in advanced cancers. TCRdb keeps only in-frame clones here, not all; method: immunoSEQ multiplex PCR. The sample has roughly 70,000 clones, around 84% seen once. The sample here was CD4+ or CD8+ T cells sorted from blood, taken in a trial of the OX40 agonist ivuxolimab. The receptor source for this set is an adult with an advanced solid tumor such as melanoma, head and neck, liver or kidney cancer.

J is TRBJ1-2 and V is TRBV2; D possibly corresponds to TRBD1 (5 bases). CDR3 length: 12 amino acids. V lost 7 bases, J lost 4 bases, and 10 bases lay in between. From germline, CDR1 is SNHLY and CDR2 FYNNEI. The CDR3 is CASMKQAYGYTF. The CDR3, as DNA: TGTGCCAGCATGAAACAGGCCTATGGCTACACCTTC.

This chain connects TRBV7-2 to TRBJ1-3; a possible D gene is TRBD1 (6 bases). Germline V gives CDR1 SGHTA, CDR2 FQGNSA. The V end was cut by 5 bases, the J end by 0 bases, with 11 bases between. CDR3 length: 15 amino acids. The CDR3 nucleotides are TGTGCCAGCAGCCTCACAGGGAACTCTGGAAACACCATATATTTT. This translates into CASSLTGNSGNTIYF.

The V gene is TRBV6-5, the J gene TRBJ1-1; the D is unclear. Deletions cut 2 bases from V and 3 bases from J, with 13 bases between. CDR1 and CDR2 from the germline V gene are MNHEY and SVGAGI. The CDR3 runs to 15 residues. The CDR3 DNA is TGTGCCAGCAGTTACAATCGGGATCCCTACACTGAAGCTTTCTTT. It specifies CASSYNRDPYTEAFF.

This clone has just a few counts. This chain links TRBV2 with TRBJ2-7; D call uncertain. Germline CDR1 reads SNHLY; CDR2 reads FYNNEI. CDR3 size: 11 residues. Between the trimmed V and J ends, which lost 5 bases and 7 bases, there was a span of 9 bases. CDR3 nucleotides: TGTGCCAGCAGTTATGACGGAGAGCAGTACTTC. Its translation is CASSYDGEQYF.

This clone was seen a single time. The chain joins TRBV5-4 to TRBJ2-3; D ambiguous. Per germline, CDR1 SGHNT and CDR2 YYREEE (reference sequence). The CDR3 runs to 16 residues. Trimming removed 2 bases from V and 1 base from J, with 14 bases in between. This CDR3 reads CASSFADLSGTDTQYF. CDR3 DNA sequence: TGTGCCAGCAGCTTCGCGGATTTGTCCGGCACAGATACGCAGTATTTT.

The chain has TRBV11-3 and TRBJ2-7; D gene ambiguous. The CDR3 runs to 16 residues. CDR1 is SGHNT, CDR2 YENEEA, per germline. The germline V and J ends were trimmed by 1 base and 0 bases, with 13 bases remaining between them. The CDR3: CASSLGLGKGSYEQYF. CDR3 nucleotide sequence: TGTGCCAGCAGCTTAGGGCTGGGAAAGGGCTCCTACGAGCAGTACTTC. The full variable domain, in which reference TRBV11-3 and TRBJ2-7 provide the parts outside the CDR3, is EAGVVQSPRYKIIEKKQPVAFWCNPISGHNTLYWYLQNLGQGPELLIRYENEEAVDDSQLPKDRFSAERLKGVDSTLKIQPAELGDSAVYLCASSLGLGKGSYEQYFGPGTRLTVT.

The rearrangement uses TRBV6-5 and TRBJ2-7; the match to TRBD2 covers 8 bases. V shed 0 bases, J shed 2 bases, and the junction held 0 bases outside the gene matches. The germline V gene has CDR1 MNHEY and CDR2 SVGAGI. This CDR3 region has 14 residues. CDR3 in amino acids: CASSYSTSAYEQYF. CDR3 in DNA: TGTGCCAGCAGTTACTCGACTAGCGCCTACGAGCAGTACTTC.

For this clone: At one end the junction does not follow the germline gene, possibly because of a read error. CDR3 amino acids: CVSSLVQGRDGYTF. DNA for the CDR3: TGTGTCAGCAGCTTAGTGCAGGGGAGAGATGGCTACACCTTC. The V and J genes are TRBV7-2 and TRBJ1-2; a weak D match, TRBD1 (6 bases). The CDR3 covers 14 residues. The germline V gene encodes CDR1 SGHTA and CDR2 FQGNSA.

Comment on this clone: This same CDR3 is encoded by further DNA sequences in the sample. CDR3 sequence reads: CASSLVGGEAFF. Written as DNA, the CDR3 is TGTGCCAGCAGCTTAGTTGGGGGTGAAGCTTTCTTT. V and J are TRBV11-2 and TRBJ1-1; tentative D call: TRBD1 (5 bases). Trimming pared 1 base from V and 7 bases from J, leaving 7 bases between. Germline lookup yields CDR1 SGHAT and CDR2 FQNNGV. CDR3 size: 12 residues.

V gene TRBV4-1 combines with J gene TRBJ2-5, with 8 bases fitting TRBD1. The CDR3 contains 18 residues. V dropped 0 bases and J dropped 2; count of bases not matched to a gene: 11. The germline V gene encodes CDR1 MGHRA and CDR2 YSYEKL. The chain's CDR3 is CASSQEYPGTGVQETQYF. CDR3 bases: TGCGCCAGCAGCCAAGAATACCCCGGGACAGGCGTTCAAGAGACCCAGTACTTC.

The chain uses TRBV7-2 and TRBJ2-5, with 7 bases lining up with TRBD1. With V trimmed by 5 bases and J by 4 bases, 7 bases remained unmatched. Germline assignment: CDR1 SGHTA and CDR2 FQGNSA. The CDR3 runs 14 residues. CDR3 sequence (DNA): TGTGCCAGCAGCCCCGGACAGGTCCCAGAGACCCAGTACTTC. It specifies CASSPGQVPETQYF.

The genes are TRBV5-6 and TRBJ2-7; D gene uncertain. This CDR3 contains 15 residues. The V end was cut by 1 base, the J end by 5 bases, with 16 bases between. Per the germline V gene, CDR1 is SGHDT and CDR2 is YYEEEE. Here the CDR3 DNA reads TGTGCCAGCAGCTTGAAAGGTTATTCCCGCCACGAGCAGTACTTC. Translating gives CASSLKGYSRHEQYF.

The chain couples TRBV7-3 to TRBJ2-2; TRBD1 matches 9 bases. The CDR3 has 15 residues. Germline loops: CDR1 SGHTA, CDR2 FQGTGA. With V trimmed by 5 bases and J by 5 bases, 6 bases remained unmatched. CDR3: CASSPTGQGTGELFF. Written as DNA, the CDR3 is TGTGCCAGCAGCCCAACCGGACAGGGGACCGGGGAGCTGTTTTTT.

V and J are TRBV6-1 and TRBJ2-7; 7 positions agree with TRBD1. V was clipped by 6 bases and J by 6 bases; unmatched bases: 11. The CDR3 is 14 residues long. The germline V gene has CDR1 MNHNS and CDR2 SASEGT. DNA of the CDR3: TGTGCCAGCAGACAGGGGAGTGATGGGCGCGAGCAGTACTTC. Translated: CASRQGSDGREQYF.

Here the CDR3 DNA reads TGTGCCAGCTCATCGATCGAAACCGGGGAGCTGTTTTTT. The encoded protein is CASSSIETGELFF. The rearrangement links TRBV18 to TRBJ2-2; D remains unclear. Germline V gene sequence: CDR1 KGHSH, CDR2 LQKENI. V shed 5 bases and J shed 5 bases, with 9 bases lying between them. The CDR3 is 13 residues long.

This clone was counted a single time. The gene calls are TRBV19 and TRBJ2-6; D might be TRBD2 (7 bases). The CDR3 totals 16 residues. The V end was cut by 7 bases, the J end by 0 bases, with 13 bases between. Germline loops: CDR1 LNHDA, CDR2 SQIVND (reference sequence). CDR3 residues: CASTPRGASGANVLTF. In nucleotides, the CDR3 is TGTGCCAGTACCCCTCGGGGGGCCTCTGGGGCCAACGTCCTGACTTTC.

V usage is TRBV18 and J usage is TRBJ1-3, with 7 bases lining up with TRBD1. Germline assignment: CDR1 KGHSH and CDR2 LQKENI. The CDR3 contains 15 residues. J was trimmed by 1 base and V by 2 bases; bases with no gene match: 2. CDR3: CASSPGQASGNTIYF. The CDR3 DNA reads TGTGCCAGCTCACCAGGACAGGCTTCTGGAAACACCATATATTTT.

The chain uses TRBV5-1 and TRBJ2-5; D unresolved. The J call may not be correct, given that the DNA end is closer to TRBJ2-7. This CDR3 has 13 residues. CDR1 is SGHRS, CDR2 YFSETQ, per germline. In nucleotides, the CDR3 is TGCGCCAGCAGCTCTCTGAGCTCCTACGAGCAGTACTTC. It codes for CASSSLSSYEQYF.

This chain uses TRBV2 with TRBJ1-2; unclear D gene. This CDR3 contains 13 residues. The germline V and J ends were trimmed by 8 bases and 2 bases, with 12 bases remaining between them. CDR1 SNHLY and CDR2 FYNNEI come from the germline V gene. The CDR3 sequence is CASLRNNNYGYTF. Written as DNA, the CDR3 is TGTGCCAGCTTGCGGAATAACAACTATGGCTACACCTTC.

This chain links TRBV7-2 with TRBJ1-3; 7 nucleotides align to TRBD1. CDR1 and CDR2 (germline): SGHTA, FQGNSA. The CDR3 is 15 residues long. Trimming took 5 bases from V and 0 from J; bases not matched to a gene: 4. CDR3 region: CASSRGLFSGNTIYF. In DNA, the CDR3 is TGTGCCAGCAGCAGGGGGCTGTTCTCTGGAAACACCATATATTTT.

V and J are TRBV5-1 and TRBJ1-5; no reliable D call. Per the germline V gene, CDR1 is SGHRS and CDR2 is YFSETQ. The CDR3 loop spans 13 amino acids. V was shortened by 0 bases and J by 6 bases, with 7 bases between the two germline ends. CDR3 DNA sequence: TGCGCCAGCAGCTTGGACTCGGGTCAGCCCCAGCATTTT. It codes for CASSLDSGQPQHF.

The chain employs TRBV6-5 and TRBJ2-7, with 10 bases that match TRBD1. With V trimmed by 6 bases and J by 0 bases, 2 bases remained unmatched. This CDR3 has 14 amino acids. Per the germline V gene, CDR1 is MNHEY and CDR2 is SVGAGI. The CDR3 loop reads CASRGQGSSYEQYF. DNA of the CDR3: TGTGCCAGCAGGGGACAGGGGAGCTCCTACGAGCAGTACTTC.

The rearrangement joins TRBV28 to TRBJ1-1; maybe TRBD1 (6 bases). This CDR3 region has 15 residues. Germline V gives CDR1 MDHEN, CDR2 SYDVKM. V lost 5 bases to trimming and J lost 0 bases, with 13 bases between them. CDR3 residues: CASSPPGAMNTEAFF. The CDR3 bases are TGTGCCAGCAGTCCCCCAGGGGCGATGAACACTGAAGCTTTCTTT.

This clone was seen only a few times. This chain joins TRBV29-1 and TRBJ1-1; TRBD1 matches at 7 bases. Germline V gives CDR1 SQVTM, CDR2 ANQGSEA. Losses at the gene ends were 1 base for V and 1 base for J; bases not matched to a gene: 6. This CDR3 has 15 amino acids. The CDR3 sequence is CSVEGQGGQNTEAFF. CDR3 nucleotides: TGCAGCGTTGAAGGCCAGGGGGGACAGAACACTGAAGCTTTCTTT.

The rearrangement links TRBV23-1 to TRBJ2-5; D possibly corresponds to TRBD1 (6 bases). TRBV23-1 is identified as an open reading frame with a role that is uncertain. The CDR3 runs 13 residues. Trimming cost V 4 bases and J 2 bases, with 8 bases left between them. CDR3 region: CASSPRGQETQYF. The CDR3 DNA reads TGCGCCAGCAGTCCCAGGGGTCAAGAGACCCAGTACTTC.

DNA of the CDR3: TGTGCCAGTAGTATATTGGGCGGGAGGGATATGACCCAGTACTTC. Protein sequence: CASSILGGRDMTQYF. This chain joins TRBV19 and TRBJ2-5, with TRBD2 matching over 9 bases. The V gene end was trimmed by 2 bases and the J gene end by 7 bases; junction bases not matched to a gene: 8. Germline V gives CDR1 LNHDA, CDR2 SQIVND (reference sequence). This CDR3 comprises 15 residues.

As concerns this clone: This clone may be a read error of a much larger clone one base away. The chain recombines TRBV7-2 with TRBJ2-2, with TRBD2 identical over 9 bases. Germline values: CDR1 SGHTA, CDR2 FQGNSA. The CDR3 is 15 amino acids. The junction had 2 bases not matched to a gene; V was cut back by 5 bases and J by 1 base. CDR3 nucleotides: TGTGCCAGCAGCCCACTAGCGGGGAACACCGGGGAGCTGTTTTTT. It codes for CASSPLAGNTGELFF.

The V and J genes are TRBV7-8 and TRBJ2-2, with unresolved D. The V end lost 1 base, the J end lost 1 base, and 4 bases lay between the germline ends. The germline V gene encodes CDR1 SGHVS and CDR2 FQNEAQ. CDR3 size: 14 residues. CDR3 in amino acids: CASSLGRNTGELFF. CDR3 nucleotide sequence: TGTGCCAGCAGCTTAGGCAGGAACACCGGGGAGCTGTTTTTT. The full variable domain, with the rest looked up from reference TRBV7-8 and TRBJ2-2, is GAGVSQSPRYKVAKRGQDVALRCDPISGHVSLFWYQQALGQGPEFLTYFQNEAQLDKSGLPSDRFFAERPEGSVSTLKIQRTQQEDSAVYLCASSLGRNTGELFFGEGSRLTVL.

The chain is built from TRBV5-6 and TRBJ2-7; 11 bases are a match to TRBD2. This CDR3 spans 15 amino acids. The germline V gene has CDR1 SGHDT and CDR2 YYEEEE. The ends lost 5 bases at V and 4 bases at J; junction bases unmatched: 8. The CDR3 nucleotides are TGTGCCAGCAGTTATATAGCGGGAGGGCCGTACGAGCAGTACTTC. The encoded protein is CASSYIAGGPYEQYF. Variable domain in full (rest from reference TRBV5-6 and TRBJ2-7): DAGVTQSPTHLIKTRGQQVTLRCSPKSGHDTVSWYQQALGQGPQFIFQYYEEEERQRGNFPDRFSGHQFPNYSSELNVNALLLGDSALYLCASSYIAGGPYEQYFGPGTRLTVT.

This chain connects TRBV4-2 to TRBJ1-3; D is unclear. The CDR3 is made up of 16 amino acids. Germline V gene sequence: CDR1 LGHNA, CDR2 YNFKEQ. Trimming shortened V by 4 bases and J by 0 bases, and 13 bases separated the two germline ends. CDR3 sequence reads: CASSRHPADSGNTIYF. For the CDR3, the DNA is TGTGCCAGCAGCCGCCACCCGGCGGACTCTGGAAACACCATATATTTT.

This clone was observed a single time. V gene TRBV10-1 combines with J gene TRBJ1-2, with unresolved D. The CDR3 is made up of 15 amino acids. Germline CDR1 and CDR2: WNHNN and SYGVQD (reference sequence). Between the trimmed V and J ends, which lost 8 bases and 7 bases, there was a span of 23 bases. As DNA, the CDR3 is TGCGCCAGCCCAATTTTCGGACGGACTTATTGTGGCTACACCTTC. Residues: CASPIFGRTYCGYTF.

The chain carries TRBV2 and TRBJ2-5, with a weak D call TRBD2 (6 bases). Trimming left V 5 bases short and J 4 bases short, with 14 bases between. Germline V gene data show CDR1 as SNHLY and CDR2 as FYNNEI. This CDR3 is 14 amino acids long. CDR3 residues: CASSPTRTGETQYF. The CDR3 DNA follows: TGTGCCAGCAGTCCGACTAGGACGGGAGAGACCCAGTACTTC.